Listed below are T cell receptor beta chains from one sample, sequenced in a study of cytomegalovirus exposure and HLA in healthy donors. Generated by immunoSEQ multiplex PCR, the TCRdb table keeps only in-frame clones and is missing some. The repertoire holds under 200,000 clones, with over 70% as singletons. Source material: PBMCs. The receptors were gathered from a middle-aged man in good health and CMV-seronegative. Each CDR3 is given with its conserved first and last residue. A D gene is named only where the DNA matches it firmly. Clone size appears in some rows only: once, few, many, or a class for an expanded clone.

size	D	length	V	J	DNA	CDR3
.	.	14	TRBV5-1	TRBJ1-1	TGCGCCAGCAGCTTGGTACATTCGAACACTGAAGCTTTCTTT	CASSLVHSNTEAFF
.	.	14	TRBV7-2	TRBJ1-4	TGTGCCAGCAGCGCAGGACAGCTCAATGAAAAACTGTTTTTT	CASSAGQLNEKLFF
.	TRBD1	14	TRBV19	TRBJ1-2	TGTGCCAGTAGGGCCGGGACAGGGCCCTATGGCTACACCTTC	CASRAGTGPYGYTF
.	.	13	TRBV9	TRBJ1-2	TGTGCCACTATTTGGGGGCGGCCTCGTGGCTACACCTTC	CATIWGRPRGYTF
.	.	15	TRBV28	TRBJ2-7	TGTGCCAGCAGTACCCCGAGCGTGGGAGCCTACGAGCAGTACTTC	CASSTPSVGAYEQYF
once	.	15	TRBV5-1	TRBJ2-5	TGCGCCAGCAGCCAAGGAGACAGGACCAGGGAGACCCAGTACTTC	CASSQGDRTRETQYF
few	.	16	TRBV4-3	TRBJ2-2	TGCGCCAGCAGCCAAGATTCCAGGGGGGACACCGGGGAGCTGTTTTTT	CASSQDSRGDTGELFF
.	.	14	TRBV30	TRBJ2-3	TGTGCCTGGAGCCGGGTCGGTTTGGCAGATACGCAGTATTTT	CAWSRVGLADTQYF
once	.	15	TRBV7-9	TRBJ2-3	TGTGCCAGCAGCTTTATTTCAGGCAGCACAGATACGCAGTATTTT	CASSFISGSTDTQYF
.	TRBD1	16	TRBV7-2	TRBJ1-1	TGTGCCAGCAGCTTAGGGGAGGGACAGGGAGGCACTGAAGCTTTCTTT	CASSLGEGQGGTEAFF
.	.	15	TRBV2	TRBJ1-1	TGTGCCAGCAGTGAAGCCGGGGTCGGGGGGGGTGAAGCTTTCTTT	CASSEAGVGGGEAFF
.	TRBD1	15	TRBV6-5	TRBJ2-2	TGTGCCAGCAGAAGTTCAGGGGGAGAAGGCGGGGAGCTGTTTTTT	CASRSSGGEGGELFF
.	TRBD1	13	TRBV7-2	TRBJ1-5	TGTGCCAGCACCCAACAGGGGGCAAGGCCCCAGCATTTT	CASTQQGARPQHF
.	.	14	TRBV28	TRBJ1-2	TGTGCCAGCAGTCAACAGGGTCTCAACTATGGCTACACCTTC	CASSQQGLNYGYTF
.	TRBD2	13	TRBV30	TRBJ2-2	TGTGCCGGCGGGGGGGGGAACGCCGGGGAGCTGTTTTTT	CAGGGGNAGELFF
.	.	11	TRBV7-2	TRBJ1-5	TGTGCCAGCAGCGCCGGAGTGGCCCAGCATTTT	CASSAGVAQHF
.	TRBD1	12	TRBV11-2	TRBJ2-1	TGTGCCAGCAGCCGGGACAGGACGGGGCAGTTCTTC	CASSRDRTGQFF
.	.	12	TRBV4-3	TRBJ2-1	TGCGCCAGCAGCCAAGAGTCTCGGGAGCAGTTCTTC	CASSQESREQFF
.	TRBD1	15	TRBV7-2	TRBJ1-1	TGTGCCAGCAGCTCGAACAGGGGGCTGAACACTGAAGCTTTCTTT	CASSSNRGLNTEAFF
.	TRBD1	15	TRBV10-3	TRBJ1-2	TGTGCCATCAGTGTCGGGACAGGAGAATCCTATGGCTACACCTTC	CAISVGTGESYGYTF
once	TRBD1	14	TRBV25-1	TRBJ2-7	TGTGCCAGCAGGCAGACAGGGGGAGACTACGAGCAGTACTTC	CASRQTGGDYEQYF
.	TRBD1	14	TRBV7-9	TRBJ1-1	TGTGCCAGCAGCCCCCGTCAGGGGACAGCCGAAGCTTTCTTT	CASSPRQGTAEAFF
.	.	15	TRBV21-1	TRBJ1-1	TGTGCCAGCAGCAAAGAGGTTGGGCGAACCACTGAAGCTTTCTTT	CASSKEVGRTTEAFF
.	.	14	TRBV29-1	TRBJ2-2	TGCAGCGTTACGGGAGTAGGGTACACCGGGGAGCTGTTTTTT	CSVTGVGYTGELFF
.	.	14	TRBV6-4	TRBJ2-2	TGTGCCAGCAGAGAATGGCAGGGGCCCGGGGAGCTGTTTTTT	CASREWQGPGELFF
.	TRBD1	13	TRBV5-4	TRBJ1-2	TGTGCCAGCACCTACAGGGGAGGATATGGCTACACCTTC	CASTYRGGYGYTF
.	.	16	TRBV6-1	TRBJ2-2	TGTGCCAGCAGTGAATTTGGGGGCCCGAACACCGGGGAGCTGTTTTTT	CASSEFGGPNTGELFF
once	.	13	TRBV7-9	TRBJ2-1	TGTGCCAGCAGCCCCCGGGGAGCTGGTGAGCAGTTCTTC	CASSPRGAGEQFF
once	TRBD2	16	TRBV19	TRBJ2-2	TGTGCCAGTAAGAAGCGGGAAGCGGGAGCCCCCGGGGAGCTGTTTTTT	CASKKREAGAPGELFF
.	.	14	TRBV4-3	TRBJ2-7	TGCGCCAGCAGCCAAGAAAGGGGCGACAGCGAGCAGTACTTC	CASSQERGDSEQYF
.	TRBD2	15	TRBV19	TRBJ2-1	TGTGCCAGTAGTCTAACTAGCGGGGAGTACAATGAGCAGTTCTTC	CASSLTSGEYNEQFF
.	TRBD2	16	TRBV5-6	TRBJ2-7	TGTGCCAGCAGCCTCGAACTAGCGGTGAGCTCCTACGAGCAGTACTTC	CASSLELAVSSYEQYF
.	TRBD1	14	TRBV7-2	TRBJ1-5	TGTGCCAGCAGCTCTACAGGGGGACGTCAGCCCCAGCATTTT	CASSSTGGRQPQHF
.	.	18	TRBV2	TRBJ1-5	TGTGCCAGCAGTGACACCGACAGCCACCCCGTTAGCAATCAGCCCCAGCATTTT	CASSDTDSHPVSNQPQHF
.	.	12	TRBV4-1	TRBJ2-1	TGCGCCAGCAGCCTGCTGGGCGATGAGCAGTTCTTC	CASSLLGDEQFF
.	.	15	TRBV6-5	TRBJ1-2	TGTGCCAGCAGTTACTCGAGTCCGTCAAACTATGGCTACACCTTC	CASSYSSPSNYGYTF
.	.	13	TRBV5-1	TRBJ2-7	TGCGCCAGCAGCTTAGAGGGAACCTACGAGCAGTACTTC	CASSLEGTYEQYF
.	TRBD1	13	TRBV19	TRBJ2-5	TGTGCCAGTAGCCAGGACAGGGAAGAGACCCAGTACTTC	CASSQDREETQYF
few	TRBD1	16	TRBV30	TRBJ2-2	TGTGCCTGGGACGGGACAGGGCGCGGGAACACCGGGGAGCTGTTTTTT	CAWDGTGRGNTGELFF